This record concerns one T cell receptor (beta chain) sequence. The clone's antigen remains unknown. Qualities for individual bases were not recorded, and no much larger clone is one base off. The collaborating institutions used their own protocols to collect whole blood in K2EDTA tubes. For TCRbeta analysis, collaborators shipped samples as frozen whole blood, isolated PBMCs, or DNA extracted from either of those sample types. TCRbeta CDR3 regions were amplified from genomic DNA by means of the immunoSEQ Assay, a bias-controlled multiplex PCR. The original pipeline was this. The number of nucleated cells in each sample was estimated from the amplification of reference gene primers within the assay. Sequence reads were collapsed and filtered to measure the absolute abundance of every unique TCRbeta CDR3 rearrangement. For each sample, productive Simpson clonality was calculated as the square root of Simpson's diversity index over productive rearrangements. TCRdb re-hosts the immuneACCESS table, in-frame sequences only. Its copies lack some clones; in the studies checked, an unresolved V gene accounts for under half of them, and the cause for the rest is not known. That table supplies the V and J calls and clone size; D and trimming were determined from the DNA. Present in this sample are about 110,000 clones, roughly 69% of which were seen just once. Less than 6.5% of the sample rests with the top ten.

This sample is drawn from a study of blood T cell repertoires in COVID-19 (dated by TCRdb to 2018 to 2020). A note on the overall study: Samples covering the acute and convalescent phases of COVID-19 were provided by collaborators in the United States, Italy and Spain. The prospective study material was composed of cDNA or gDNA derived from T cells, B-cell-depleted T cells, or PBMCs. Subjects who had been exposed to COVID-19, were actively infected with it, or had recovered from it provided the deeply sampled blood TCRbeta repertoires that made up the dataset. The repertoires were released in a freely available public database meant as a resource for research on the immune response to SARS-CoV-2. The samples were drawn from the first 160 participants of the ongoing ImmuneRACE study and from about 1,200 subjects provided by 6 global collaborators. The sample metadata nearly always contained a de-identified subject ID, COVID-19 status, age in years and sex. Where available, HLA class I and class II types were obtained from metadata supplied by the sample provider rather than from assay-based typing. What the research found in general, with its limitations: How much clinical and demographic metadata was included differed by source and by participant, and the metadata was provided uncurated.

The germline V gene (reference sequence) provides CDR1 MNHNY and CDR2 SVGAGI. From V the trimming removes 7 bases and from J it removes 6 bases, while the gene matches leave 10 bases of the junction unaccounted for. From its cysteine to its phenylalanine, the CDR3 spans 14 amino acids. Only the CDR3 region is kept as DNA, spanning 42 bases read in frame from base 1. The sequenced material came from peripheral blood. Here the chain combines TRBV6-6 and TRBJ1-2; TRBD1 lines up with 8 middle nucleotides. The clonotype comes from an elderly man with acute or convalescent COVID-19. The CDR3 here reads CASKTSQGADGYTF. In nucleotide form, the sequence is TGTGCCAGCAAGACTTCCCAGGGGGCTGATGGCTACACCTTC.